This T cell receptor beta chain originates from a study of cytomegalovirus exposure and HLA in healthy donors. This clone appeared a single time. Its antigen remains unknown. In nominal health when sampled, donors likely had unrecorded immune exposures nonetheless. Points from the study as a whole: In an earlier analysis, about 87% or about 30%: the productive usage of most TCR beta V segments. Based on reports, TCR beta sequences accurately predicted HLA-A and HLA-B alleles for most subjects. Follow-up analysis found HLA locus-dependent TCR association rates, highest for DRB1 and lowest for HLA-C.

13 Jbeta primers and 60 Vbeta primers were used for the PCR. TCRdb's copy holds only in-frame clones and misses some; the assay was immunoSEQ multiplex PCR. The repertoire includes 110,000 to 150,000 clones, around 79% of them detected once, and around 3.1% sits in the top ten. There are 17 residues in the CDR3. V was pared by 1 base and J by 2 bases, with 16 bases between. The sample taken for sequencing was PBMCs. This rearrangement joins TRBV23-1 to TRBJ2-3, with a tentative D call TRBD1 (6 bases). TRBV23-1 is flagged as an ORF with uncertain function. This sequence originates from a female donor in good health and CMV-seronegative. CDR3 in amino acids: CASSQFKTEGDTDTQYF. The CDR3 nucleotides read TGCGCCAGCAGTCAATTTAAGACAGAGGGGGACACAGATACGCAGTATTTT.